What follows are 5 T cell receptor beta chains derived from one specimen sequenced in a study of PD-L1 blockade in urothelial cancer. The table came from immunoSEQ multiplex PCR; TCRdb's copy has only in-frame clones and leaves some out. The table has over 45,000 clones, approximately 90% seen once. Sequencing was performed on PBMCs, taken around atezolizumab (anti-PD-L1) treatment. The source is a man between 60 and 75 years old with urothelial cancer.

This chain connects TRBV19 to TRBJ2-7; tentative D call: TRBD2 (7 bases). The germline gives CDR1 LNHDA, CDR2 SQIVND (reference sequence). The V and J ends lost 5 bases and 6 bases respectively, with 11 bases between them. This CDR3 contains 12 residues. As DNA, the CDR3 is TGTGCCAGTAGTGGGGGGGGCGTCGAGCAGTACTTC. This codes for CASSGGGVEQYF.

This clone was recorded only once. This chain links TRBV29-1 with TRBJ2-2, with a possible D match to TRBD1 (6 bases). The V gene lost 5 bases and the J gene lost 6 bases, with 19 bases spanning the gap. CDR1 SQVTM and CDR2 ANQGSEA come from the germline V gene. The CDR3 covers 15 residues. The CDR3 region is CSVNKIGTPAGELFF. DNA for the CDR3: TGCAGCGTTAATAAAATCGGGACACCGGCCGGGGAGCTGTTTTTT.

The chain uses TRBV6-5 and TRBJ1-1; a weak D match, TRBD1 (5 bases). This CDR3 spans 14 amino acids. From germline, CDR1 is MNHEY and CDR2 SVGAGI. The germline V and J ends were trimmed by 6 bases and 1 base, with 12 bases remaining between them. For the CDR3, the DNA is TGTGCCAGCAGAGTCCACACAGGGAACACTGAAGCTTTCTTT. It is translated as CASRVHTGNTEAFF.

The genes are TRBV28 and TRBJ1-3; D is unresolved. This CDR3 spans 15 amino acids. Germline V gene sequence: CDR1 MDHEN, CDR2 SYDVKM. Trimming cost V 2 bases and J 7 bases, with 15 bases left between them. CDR3 sequence: CASSLRREARNTIYF. CDR3 nucleotide sequence: TGTGCCAGCAGTTTACGCCGGGAAGCTCGGAACACCATATATTTT.

This clone has only one observation. One end of the junction is discordant with germline, which a read error may explain. The CDR3 reads CASSQAGAQGTQYF. In DNA form, the CDR3 reads TGTGCCAGCAGCCAGGCAGGGGCCCAAGGGACCCAGTACTTC. The chain combines TRBV7-3 with TRBJ2-5, with D possibly being TRBD1 (6 bases). The CDR3 sequence is 14 residues long. Germline V gives CDR1 SGHTA, CDR2 FQGTGA.